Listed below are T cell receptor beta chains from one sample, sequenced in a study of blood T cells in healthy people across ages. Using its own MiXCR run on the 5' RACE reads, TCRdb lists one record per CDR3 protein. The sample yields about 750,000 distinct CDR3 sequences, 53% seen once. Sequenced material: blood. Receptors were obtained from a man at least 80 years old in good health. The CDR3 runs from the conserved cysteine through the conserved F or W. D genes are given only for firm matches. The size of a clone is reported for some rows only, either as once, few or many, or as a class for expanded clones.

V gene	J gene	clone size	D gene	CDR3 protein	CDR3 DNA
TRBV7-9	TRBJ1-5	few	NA	CASSLAGRGDQPQHF	TGTGCCAGCAGCTTAGCAGGGAGGGGTGATCAGCCCCAGCATTTT
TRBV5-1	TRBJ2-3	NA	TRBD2	CASSSGTSGATDTQYF	TGCGCCAGCAGCTCCGGGACTAGCGGGGCCACAGATACGCAGTATTTT
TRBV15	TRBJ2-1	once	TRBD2	CATSPLRGLAGGIDYNEQFF	TGTGCCACCAGCCCCCTGCGTGGACTAGCGGGAGGGATCGACTACAATGAGCAGTTCTTC
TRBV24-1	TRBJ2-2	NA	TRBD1	CATSDPQTGINTGELFF	TGTGCCACCAGTGATCCACAGACAGGGATCAACACCGGGGAGCTGTTTTTT
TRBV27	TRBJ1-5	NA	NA	CASSLWRGGQPQHF	TGTGCCAGCAGTTTATGGAGGGGGGGGCAGCCCCAGCATTTT
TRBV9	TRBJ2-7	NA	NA	CASSEGPRSFYEQYF	TGTGCCAGCAGCGAGGGGCCCAGGTCTTTCTACGAGCAGTACTTC
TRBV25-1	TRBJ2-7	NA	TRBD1	CASSESSTGALGEQYF	TGTGCCAGCAGTGAGTCCTCGACAGGGGCCCTCGGCGAGCAGTACTTC
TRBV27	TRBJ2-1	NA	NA	CASSLLAGAGLREQFF	TGTGCCAGCAGTTTATTGGCAGGGGCGGGTTTAAGGGAGCAGTTCTTC
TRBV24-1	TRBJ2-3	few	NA	CATSEVAGTDTQYF	TGTGCCACCAGTGAGGTCGCGGGGACAGATACGCAGTATTTT
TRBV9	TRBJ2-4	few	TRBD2	CASSPGLAGPYKQYF	TGTGCCAGCAGCCCCGGACTAGCGGGGCCCTACAAGCAGTACTTC
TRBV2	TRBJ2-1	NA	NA	CASSERPPWSGNEQFF	TGTGCCAGCAGTGAGAGGCCCCCCTGGAGTGGCAATGAGCAGTTCTTC
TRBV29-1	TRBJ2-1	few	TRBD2	CSVELGTSRNNEQFF	TGCAGCGTTGAATTAGGGACTAGCAGGAACAATGAGCAGTTCTTC
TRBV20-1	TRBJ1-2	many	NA	CSAAPSFYGYTF	TGCAGTGCTGCCCCGAGTTTCTATGGCTACACCTTC
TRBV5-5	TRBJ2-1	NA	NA	CASSLGLTEQFF	TGTGCCAGCAGCTTGGGTCTAACTGAGCAGTTCTTC
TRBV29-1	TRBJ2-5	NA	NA	CSVGLLGETQYF	TGCAGCGTTGGACTTCTTGGCGAGACCCAGTACTTC
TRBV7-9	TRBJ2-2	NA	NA	CARGGNTGELFF	TGTGCCCGGGGAGGCAACACCGGGGAGCTGTTTTTT
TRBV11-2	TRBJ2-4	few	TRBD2	CASSWPTSGSPKNIQYF	TGTGCCAGCAGCTGGCCAACTAGCGGGAGTCCCAAAAACATTCAGTACTTC
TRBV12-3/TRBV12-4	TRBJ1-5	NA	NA	CASSQHSNQPQHF	TGTGCCAGCAGTCAACATAGCAATCAGCCCCAGCATTTT
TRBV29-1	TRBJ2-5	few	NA	CSVEGDAQETQYF	TGCAGCGTTGAAGGGGACGCGCAAGAGACCCAGTACTTC
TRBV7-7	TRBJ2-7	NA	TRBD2	CASSPGGVDYEQYF	TGTGCTAGCAGCCCCGGGGGGGTGGACTACGAGCAGTACTTC
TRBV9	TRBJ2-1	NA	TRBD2	CASSVAGLAGGVNEQFF	TGTGCCAGCAGCGTAGCGGGACTAGCGGGAGGAGTTAATGAGCAGTTCTTC
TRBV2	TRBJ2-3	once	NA	CASSGEVPSLAPHLGDTQYF	TGTGCCAGCAGCGGTGAGGTTCCCTCACTAGCACCCCATCTGGGAGATACGCAGTATTTT
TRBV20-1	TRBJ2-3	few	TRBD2	CSAPPAGEVRDAYF	TGCAGTGCCCCACCCGCGGGAGAGGTCAGAGACGCGTATTTT
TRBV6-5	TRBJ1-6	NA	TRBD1	CASSRTDRGQSPLHF	TGTGCCAGCAGCCGCACGGACAGGGGTCAATCACCCCTCCACTTT
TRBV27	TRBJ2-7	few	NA	CASSWGKVYEQYF	TGTGCCAGCAGTTGGGGGAAGGTCTACGAGCAGTACTTC
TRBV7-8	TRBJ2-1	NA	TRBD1	CASSLYRGQGLVEQFF	TGTGCCAGCAGCTTATACAGGGGACAGGGGTTGGTTGAGCAGTTCTTC
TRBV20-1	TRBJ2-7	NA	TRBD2	CSARDPGLAGGPPHEQYF	TGCAGTGCTAGAGACCCGGGACTAGCGGGAGGGCCTCCCCACGAGCAGTACTTC
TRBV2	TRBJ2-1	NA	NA	CASSPQRGNEQFF	TGTGCCAGCAGTCCACAGCGAGGGAATGAGCAGTTCTTC
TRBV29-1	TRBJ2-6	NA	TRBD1	CSARQGSSGANVLTF	TGCAGCGCGAGACAGGGTTCCTCTGGGGCCAACGTCCTGACTTTC
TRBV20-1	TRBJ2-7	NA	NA	CSASVQGGTYEQYF	TGCAGTGCTAGTGTCCAGGGGGGAACCTACGAGCAGTACTTC
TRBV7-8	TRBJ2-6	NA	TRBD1	CASNVEGALISGANVLTF	TGTGCCAGCAACGTTGAGGGGGCGTTAATCTCTGGGGCCAACGTCCTGACTTTC
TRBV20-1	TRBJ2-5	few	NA	CSASIGETQYF	TGCAGTGCTAGCATAGGGGAGACCCAGTACTTC
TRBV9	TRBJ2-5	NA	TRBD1	CASSPGQAHGTQYF	TGTGCCAGCAGCCCGGGACAGGCCCATGGGACCCAGTACTTC
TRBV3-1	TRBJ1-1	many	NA	CASSQGVTEAFF	TGTGCCAGCAGCCAAGGGGTCACTGAAGCTTTCTTT
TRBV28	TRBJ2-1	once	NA	CASSLLGNLGNEQFF	TGTGCCAGCAGTTTATTGGGGAACTTGGGCAATGAGCAGTTCTTC
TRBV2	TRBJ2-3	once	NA	CASSDRGASTDTQYF	TGTGCCAGCAGTGATAGAGGGGCGAGCACAGATACGCAGTATTTT
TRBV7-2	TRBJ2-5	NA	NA	CASSLSGSETQYF	TGTGCCAGCAGCTTGAGCGGATCGGAGACCCAGTACTTC
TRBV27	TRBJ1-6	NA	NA	CASSRAIGILHF	TGTGCCAGCAGCCGGGCGATCGGTATCCTCCACTTT